This T cell receptor beta chain comes out of a study of blood T cell repertoires in COVID-19 (dated by TCRdb to about 2020). Background on the whole study: Samples from collaborators originated in the United States, Italy and Spain and spanned both the acute and convalescent phases of COVID-19. The material from the prospective study consisted of cDNA or gDNA derived from T cells, B-cell-depleted T cells, or PBMCs. Deeply sampled blood TCRbeta repertoires from subjects exposed to, actively infected with, or recovered from COVID-19 were included in the dataset. The repertoires were released in a freely available public database meant as a resource for research on the immune response to SARS-CoV-2. Samples were obtained from the ongoing ImmuneRACE study (first 160 participants) and from over 1,000 subjects provided by 6 global collaborators. Sample metadata almost always included a de-identified subject ID, COVID-19 status, age in years and sex. Where HLA class I and class II types were available, the types were taken from metadata supplied by the sample provider, not from assay-based typing. The research as a whole found: The quantity of clinical and demographic metadata differed by source and by participant and was supplied without curation.

There are a few counts of this clone. This clone's antigen is unknown. Within one base of it there is no much larger clone, and no base qualities were kept. The CDR3, from cysteine to phenylalanine, totals 13 residues. Only the CDR3 region is kept as DNA, spanning 39 bases read in frame from base 1. Based on the germline V gene (reference sequence), the CDR1 and CDR2 sequences are LNHDA and SQIVND. Trimming at the junction amounts to 6 bases on V and 4 bases on J, and the germline ends lie 12 bases apart. TCRbeta CDR3 regions were amplified from genomic DNA by means of the immunoSEQ Assay, a bias-controlled multiplex PCR. The study's processing was this. The number of nucleated cells in each sample was estimated by amplification of reference gene primers within the assay. To quantify the absolute abundance of each unique TCRbeta CDR3 rearrangement, sequence reads were collapsed and filtered. For each sample, productive Simpson clonality was calculated by taking the square root of Simpson's diversity index across productive rearrangements. This immuneACCESS table, as held by TCRdb, lists in-frame sequences with V and J called but not all clones. Of the missing ones, under half trace to an unresolved V gene in checked studies; the others have no known cause. V and J calls and clone size are as listed in that table; D and trimming were resolved from the DNA. Here the sample has some 50,000 clones; 84% occur a single time. Together, the top ten hold about 2.6% of the sample.

Collaborating institutions collected whole blood in K2EDTA tubes following their own protocols. For TCRbeta analysis, collaborator samples were shipped as frozen whole blood, as isolated PBMCs, or as DNA extracted from either sample type. The rearranged segments are TRBV19 and TRBJ2-5, with TRBD2 tentatively as D gene (5 bases match). The clonotype originates from a man aged 45-65 years with acute or convalescent COVID-19. The source material was peripheral blood. The sequence in DNA is TGTGCCAGTAGCTGGGAGACGGGAGAGACCCAGTACTTC. The translation is CASSWETGETQYF.